This entry is about one T cell receptor (beta chain). Its antigen is unidentified. The authors built TCR beta libraries using iRepertoire HTBI primers and Arm-PCR of CDR3 regions. TCRdb re-called the multiplex PCR reads with MiXCR, one entry per CDR3 protein. The table has around 460,000 distinct CDR3 sequences, approximately 23% seen once. The data were obtained in a study of regulatory T cells in long-lasting Graves disease. For the study at large: Over 5 years of antithyroid drugs plus positive TSH receptor antibodies defined persistent Graves' disease. Whole-study results and caveats: No thyroid tissue was studied; the work used peripheral blood only. Persistent Graves' patients showed reduced TCR diversity versus newly diagnosed patients.

Germline CDR1 and CDR2: DFQATT and SNEGSKA (reference sequence). V lost 8 bases and J lost 9, with 26 bases in between. The CDR3 runs 14 residues. Time point described: persistent/refractory GD, antithyroid drugs over 5 years with positive TRAb. Construction of the TCR library relied on RNA isolated from PBMCs. Staff took roughly 9.6 milliliters of peripheral blood and put it into EDTA tubes. V is TRBV20-1 and J is TRBJ2-7; D is perhaps TRBD1 (7 bases). The material sequenced was peripheral blood mononuclear cells (PBMCs), taken when the disease was refractory, from a patient treated with antithyroid drugs. The TCR was taken from a female donor with Graves disease. Written as DNA, the CDR3 is TGCAGTCTCCCAGCAGGGGGTTCGACCGGGGGGCAGTACTTC. Amino acid sequence: CSLPAGGSTGGQYF.